The 2 T cell receptor beta chains given below trace back to one sample, sequenced in a study of blood T cell repertoires in COVID-19. Data came from immunoSEQ multiplex PCR; TCRdb stores just in-frame clones and leaves some out. The table records about 60,000 clones, 85% to 90% of them present only once. The sample was peripheral blood. Receptors originate from a man between 60 and 70 years old with acute or convalescent COVID-19.

The V call is TRBV6-5, the J call TRBJ1-2; 9 positions match TRBD1. Trimming took 1 base from V and 2 from J; bases not matched to a gene: 2. The CDR3 loop spans 15 amino acids. CDR1 MNHEY and CDR2 SVGAGI come from the germline V gene. The CDR3 here is CASSYWTGANYGYTF. The CDR3 DNA reads as TGTGCCAGCAGTTACTGGACAGGGGCCAACTATGGCTACACCTTC.

The chain uses TRBV5-1 and TRBJ2-7, with a weak D call TRBD1 (6 bases). Germline CDR1 is SGHRS and CDR2 is YFSETQ. CDR3 length equals 13 residues. The V end lost 1 base, the J end lost 2 bases, and 7 bases lay between the germline ends. CDR3 residues: CASSLTGPYEQYF. DNA of the CDR3: TGCGCCAGCAGCTTGACAGGGCCCTACGAGCAGTACTTC.